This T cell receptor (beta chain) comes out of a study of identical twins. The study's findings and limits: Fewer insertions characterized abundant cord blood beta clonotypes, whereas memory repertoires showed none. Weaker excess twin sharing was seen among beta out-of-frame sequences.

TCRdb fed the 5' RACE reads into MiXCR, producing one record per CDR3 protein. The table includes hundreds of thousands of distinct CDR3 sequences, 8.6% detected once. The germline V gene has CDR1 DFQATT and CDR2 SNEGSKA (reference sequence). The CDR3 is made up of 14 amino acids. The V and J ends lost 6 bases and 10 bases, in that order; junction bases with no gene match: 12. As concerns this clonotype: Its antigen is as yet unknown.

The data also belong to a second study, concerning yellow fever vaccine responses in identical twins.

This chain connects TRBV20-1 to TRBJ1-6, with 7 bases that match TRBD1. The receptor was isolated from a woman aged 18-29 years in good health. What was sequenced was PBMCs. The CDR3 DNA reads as TGCAGTGCCCTTAGCCCGGGACAGCGGTCACCCCTCCACTTT. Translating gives CSALSPGQRSPLHF.